Presented here are 4 T cell receptor beta chains from one specimen sequenced in a study of CXCR3-negative and CXCR3-positive naive CD8 T cells. UMI-labeled 5' RACE yielded the TRB cDNA libraries. TCRdb derives one entry per CDR3 protein from the 5' RACE reads, leaving out DNA. Recorded here are around 40,000 distinct CDR3 sequences; the top ten clones represent under 15%. Sequencing was done on a sample of memory CD8+ T cells from blood. The receptors here all came from a human donor in good health. Some clones in this sample may be carry-over from other donors' samples.

The CDR3 protein is CASSHPGETEAFF. The chain recombines TRBV6-2 or TRBV6-3 with TRBJ1-1; with no DNA, the TCRdb D assignment of TRBD1 cannot be verified. This CDR3 has 13 amino acids. Per the germline V gene, CDR1 is MNHEY and CDR2 is SVGEGT.

The J gene is TRBJ2-1, the V gene TRBV20-1; the D call of TRBD2 rests on TCRdb alone, since no DNA is present to check it. Germline V gene lookup returns CDR1 DFQATT and CDR2 SNEGSKA (reference sequence). This CDR3 region has 12 residues. The chain's CDR3 is CSAREGEGEQFF.

The CDR3 sequence is CASGLPGQNYNEQFF. This chain links TRBV7-9 with TRBJ2-1; no DNA is available, so the TRBD1 call from TCRdb remains unchecked. CDR1 is SEHNR and CDR2 is FQNEAQ in the germline V gene (reference sequence). The CDR3 is made up of 15 amino acids.

The chain has TRBV5-1 and TRBJ2-7; TCRdb's D call of TRBD1 is untestable without DNA. The CDR3 has 15 amino acids. From germline, CDR1 is SGHRS and CDR2 YFSETQ. CDR3: CASSFAVQESYEQYF.